This record covers a single T cell receptor (beta chain). Its cognate antigen is unknown. Regulatory T cells were sorted from thawed PBMCs rested overnight at 37°C with approximately 190 IU/ml IL-2. The CDR3 extends over 13 amino acids. Germline values: CDR1 SGHRS, CDR2 YFSETQ. The repertoire was sequenced with immunoSEQ multiplex PCR; TCRdb's copy has only in-frame clones and lacks some. The sample includes 50,000 to 80,000 clones, roughly 98% of them seen just once. The data are from a study of Tregs in tolerant kidney transplant recipients. The study, taken as a whole, reports: Activated donor B cell expansion appeared to reveal the most relevant donor-specific TCRbeta repertoire.

J is TRBJ2-5 and V is TRBV5-1, with 9 bases that match TRBD2. The end of the DNA fits TRBJ2-7 better, so the J call may be wrong. Sample: Tregs from blood, taken before the transplant. The receptor was isolated from a human donor who received a combined kidney and bone marrow transplant. The CDR3 loop is CASSLLTSGEQYF. As DNA, the CDR3 is TGCGCCAGCAGCCTATTGACTAGCGGCGAGCAGTACTTC.